This T cell receptor beta chain was sequenced in a study of T cell responses to AZD1222 COVID-19 vaccine. General observations from the study: White British ancestry dominated among donors, who included more females, and clonal diversity was possibly underestimated. Spike-specific TCR breadth rose after two AZD1222 doses, and depth rose as well. Samples come after the peak T cell response, not at day 14. The span of vaccine-associated CD4 TCRs extended across spike, with dominance at 160-218 and 743-854.

As regards this clone: Its cognate antigen is unknown.

Germline assignment: CDR1 MNHEY and CDR2 SVGEGT. V was shortened by 4 bases and J by 1 base, with 18 bases between the two germline ends. This CDR3 has 17 amino acids. Repertoires were generated with immunoSEQ multiplex PCR, while TCRdb's copy carries only in-frame clones and drops some. The sample yields 120,000 to 150,000 clones, approximately 89% seen once. The sequences come from peripheral blood, collected on day 0 of AZD1222 vaccination. This chain links TRBV6-2 or TRBV6-3 with TRBJ2-3; D is perhaps TRBD2 (6 bases). The sequence derives from an adult in good health. The CDR3 region is CASSSVRRRDRTDTQYF. The CDR3 nucleotides are TGTGCCAGCAGTTCGGTGAGGCGGCGGGACCGCACAGATACGCAGTATTTT.